Below, one T cell receptor (beta chain) is given with its context. This clonotype turned up a few times. The antigen it binds to is not known. Nothing much larger sits one base from this clone, and base qualities are not available. The sample was run on an Illumina NovaSeq 6000. cDNA libraries for TCRalpha and TCRbeta were prepared by 5'RACE using constant-segment primers, with sample barcodes and unique molecular identifiers added. RNA was extracted from every sample with Trizol reagent. The libraries were amplified in two PCR steps, and the second step added a second sample barcode and Illumina TruSeq adapters. Libraries were sequenced on an Illumina NovaSeq with 2 x 150 bp paired-end reads. For the original study's pipeline: Reads were demultiplexed and collapsed into UMI-guided consensus sequences with migec v1.2.7. With mixcr v2.1.11, UMI consensuses were aligned to TRA and TRB V and J templates and assembled into clonotypes. A clonotype was counted as expanded or contracted only if both edgeR and NoisET called the change significant, with noise models trained on biological replicates. For edgeR calls, a false discovery rate-adjusted p below 0.01 and a log2 fold-change threshold of 1 were applied. PCA with hierarchical clustering of max-normalized trajectories of the 1000 most abundant clonotypes was used as exploratory dynamics analysis. The CD4 or CD8 phenotype of responding clones was assigned using the separately sequenced CD4+ and CD8+ repertoires. TCRdb passed the public sequencing reads through fastp at Q25 and MiXCR, retaining productive beta sequences. Each record represents a unique CDR3 protein, reported with the most common genes and DNA among its rows. TCRdb, rather than the study authors, made the V and J calls. This sample has 65,000 to 100,000 distinct CDR3 sequences in its table, and 10% to 15% of those were observed once. The top ten hold around 41% of the sample.

The germline V and J ends show losses of 7 bases and 5 bases respectively, and no gene match explains 12 bases of the junction. The CDR3 starts with the cysteine, ends with the phenylalanine, and has 15 residues. The read is trimmed to its CDR3 DNA, 45 bases read in frame from base 1. The germline V gene (reference sequence) specifies SEHNR as CDR1 and FQNEAQ as CDR2. The data are from a study of T-cell memory formation after mild COVID-19 (dated by TCRdb to about 2021). Looking at the study overall: Most TCR sequence clusters were specific to one of the two donors. The cohort comprised two young, previously healthy adult volunteers, one female and one male. Longitudinal TCRalpha and TCRbeta repertoire sequencing tracked T-cell clones expanding and contracting after mild COVID-19 in two donors.

Broader findings and caveats from the paper: Only a couple of mild cases were covered in the study, and larger cohorts including severe cases with pre-infection samples were considered necessary. Contracting CD4+ clones were located mainly in the CM and EM memory subsets, whereas CD8+ clones were found to be enriched in EMRA. Clones contracting from day 15 to 85 had balanced CD4/CD8 phenotypes, while a second wave expanding from day 15 to 37 was biased towards CD4+. The detection of some responding clones in pre-infection memory suggests that pre-existing cross-reactive memory T cells joined the SARS-CoV-2 response. SARS-CoV-2 specificity was not confirmed for the second-wave clones peaking on day 37.

Ficoll-Paque density gradient centrifugation was used to isolate PBMCs. Sequencing was done on a sample of PBMCs or a T cell subset sorted from them (not recorded which). The TCR comes from a man younger than 35 who had mild COVID-19 (a few samples of this study predate the infection). The sample titles of this study are shuffled in the database, so cell type and time point are left out; the donor was told from shared clones. The V and J genes are TRBV7-9 and TRBJ2-3; 7 junctional bases match TRBD1. The CDR3 reads as follows: CASTPLGTGEDTQYF. The sequenced DNA is TGTGCCAGCACCCCCCTGGGAACAGGGGAAGATACGCAGTATTTT.